This passage covers 28 T cell receptor beta chains from one sample sequenced in a study of CD8+ T cells in alopecia areata (dated by TCRdb to the late 2010s). Taken with the paper, the label for treatment or condition translates to: oral pan-JAK inhibitor, 5-10 mg twice daily. Receptor libraries were prepared by the immunoSEQ multiplex PCR assay. RNA was extracted from all samples and reverse transcribed into cDNA as template for TCR sequencing. TCRdb stores this immuneACCESS table with in-frame sequences only. Part of the clones is absent; in the studies checked, under half of the shortfall reflects unresolved V genes, and no reason is known for the rest. In all, the sample holds approximately 180,000 clones, and around 58% of those were seen once. 15% to 20% of the sample is taken by the ten largest. The sequencing here drew on CD4+ T cells sorted from blood, taken at roughly week 58, from a patient treated with tofacitinib. Source of these receptors: a human donor with alopecia areata.

Only a few counts were recorded for this clone. The genes are TRBV27 and TRBJ2-1; D ambiguous. V lost 7 bases and J lost 0, with 10 bases in between. The CDR3 extends over 14 amino acids. Germline CDR1 is MNHEY and CDR2 is SMNVEV (reference sequence). The CDR3 loop is CASMAFSSYNEQFF. The CDR3 DNA is TGTGCCAGCATGGCGTTCAGCTCCTACAATGAGCAGTTCTTC.

V is TRBV20-1 and J is TRBJ2-5, with D uncertain. The CDR3 runs to 11 residues. Deletions cut 6 bases from V and 2 bases from J, with 7 bases between. Germline assignment: CDR1 DFQATT and CDR2 SNEGSKA (reference sequence). CDR3 DNA sequence: TGCAGTGCAACGAATCAAGAGACCCAGTACTTC. Its translation: CSATNQETQYF.

This clone showed up just a few times. The chain has TRBV2 and TRBJ1-4; D is unresolved. Germline V lookup: CDR1 SNHLY, CDR2 FYNNEI. The CDR3 totals 14 residues. V lost 6 bases to trimming and J lost 1 base, with 9 bases between them. The CDR3 sequence is CASRLGGTNEKLFF. The CDR3 DNA reads as TGTGCCAGCAGGCTGGGAGGAACTAATGAAAAACTGTTTTTT.

The rearrangement joins TRBV4-2 to TRBJ2-5, with 12 bases identical to TRBD2. The length of the CDR3 is 17 residues. After removal of 0 bases from V and 7 bases from J, the junction contained 9 bases not matched to a gene. Germline V gene data show CDR1 as LGHNA and CDR2 as YNFKEQ. The CDR3 DNA sequence: TGTGCCAGCAGCCAAGATGGTCTAGCGGGGGGGCCTGGGACCCAGTACTTC. Translation gives CASSQDGLAGGPGTQYF.

This chain uses TRBV6-1 with TRBJ2-7; D possibly matches TRBD1 or TRBD2 (5 bases each). CDR1 and CDR2 from the germline V gene are MNHNS and SASEGT. This CDR3 contains 14 residues. Trimming left V 8 bases short and J 4 bases short, with 18 bases between. The CDR3 loop is CASPSSGAKYEQYF. The CDR3 DNA reads as TGTGCCAGCCCCTCCTCCGGGGCGAAGTACGAGCAGTACTTC.

This chain joins TRBV7-9 and TRBJ2-5; D gene ambiguous. Germline V lookup: CDR1 SEHNR, CDR2 FQNEAQ (reference sequence). CDR3 length: 18 residues. V was trimmed by 5 bases and J by 0 bases, leaving 22 bases between them. This CDR3 is CASSPWLGGRRYQETQYF. The CDR3 nucleotides read TGTGCCAGCAGCCCATGGTTGGGTGGGCGACGGTACCAAGAGACCCAGTACTTC.

This chain joins TRBV27 and TRBJ2-7; 7 bases line up with TRBD1. The junction had 3 bases not matched to a gene; V was cut back by 3 bases and J by 4 bases. Germline V gene sequence: CDR1 MNHEY, CDR2 SMNVEV (reference sequence). This CDR3 has 13 residues. The CDR3 DNA follows: TGTGCCAGCAGTTTGACAGGGTCGTACGAGCAGTACTTC. This gives the protein CASSLTGSYEQYF.

The J gene is TRBJ1-6, the V gene TRBV27; 10 nucleotides agree with TRBD1. Germline assignment: CDR1 MNHEY and CDR2 SMNVEV (reference sequence). V shed 7 bases, J shed 10 bases, and the junction held 7 bases outside the gene matches. The CDR3 totals 14 residues. The chain's CDR3 is CASTGGTGVSPLHF. The CDR3, as DNA: TGTGCCAGCACCGGGGGGACAGGGGTCTCACCCCTCCACTTT.

This chain joins TRBV30 and TRBJ2-3; possibly TRBD1 for D (6 bases). Germline V CDR1 and CDR2: GTSNPN, SVGIG (reference sequence). V shed 5 bases and J shed 2 bases, with 14 bases lying between them. The CDR3 runs 14 residues. CDR3 region: CAWVPVGATDTQYF. The CDR3 DNA reads TGTGCCTGGGTCCCGGTGGGGGCCACAGATACGCAGTATTTT.

This clone came up a few times. The chain joins TRBV29-1 to TRBJ2-3; 9 bases agree with TRBD2. This CDR3 contains 14 residues. The junction had 7 bases not matched to a gene; V was cut back by 8 bases and J by 1 base. CDR1 is SQVTM, CDR2 ANQGSEA, per germline. CDR3 nucleotide sequence: TGCAGCAGCCGACTAGCGGATGGCACAGATACGCAGTATTTT. Protein product: CSSRLADGTDTQYF.

This sequence joins TRBV5-4 and TRBJ2-1, with a weak D call TRBD2 (6 bases). This CDR3 has 13 amino acids. Trimming shortened V by 3 bases and J by 4 bases, and 8 bases separated the two germline ends. Germline-derived CDR1 and CDR2 are SGHNT and YYREEE (reference sequence). The CDR3 bases are TGTGCCAGCAGCTCCGGGACTTACAATGAGCAGTTCTTC. The encoded protein is CASSSGTYNEQFF.

This clone has ten or more counts. The chain has TRBV2 and TRBJ2-2, with 9 bases lining up with TRBD1. Germline loops: CDR1 SNHLY, CDR2 FYNNEI. This CDR3 has 15 amino acids. Unmatched junction bases numbered 5, after V lost 8 bases and J lost 1 base. The CDR3 region has the DNA TGTGCCAGCGTTTGGGGACAGGGGAACACCGGGGAGCTGTTTTTT. It yields the protein CASVWGQGNTGELFF.

The rearrangement joins TRBV25-1 to TRBJ2-7; D gene uncertain. Trimming left V 5 bases short and J 1 base short, with 15 bases between. Germline CDR1 reads MGHDK; CDR2 reads SYGVNS. This CDR3 comprises 15 residues. CDR3 in DNA: TGTGCCAGCAGTCCCCCCCAGTCCTTTTCCTACGAGCAGTACTTC. It translates to CASSPPQSFSYEQYF.

There are a few counts of this clone. The rearrangement links TRBV5-1 to TRBJ1-5; D call uncertain. CDR1 and CDR2 (germline): SGHRS, YFSETQ. This CDR3 has 14 residues. Deletions cut 2 bases from V and 8 bases from J, with 14 bases between. The CDR3 DNA follows: TGCGCCAGCAGCTTACACGGTGACCCGGAGCCCCAGCATTTT. It specifies CASSLHGDPEPQHF.

A few counts support this clone. The rearrangement joins TRBV6-5 to TRBJ2-2, with 7 bases that match TRBD1. V lost 6 bases, J lost 4 bases, and 8 bases stayed unmatched. The CDR3 runs 15 residues. Germline V gene data show CDR1 as MNHEY and CDR2 as SVGAGI. This CDR3 is CASSLERGRTGELFF. The CDR3 DNA sequence: TGTGCCAGCAGCCTTGAAAGGGGGCGCACCGGGGAGCTGTTTTTT.

V and J are TRBV7-9 and TRBJ1-2, with D uncertain. There are 15 residues in the CDR3. Trimming took off 1 base at V and 5 bases at J, with 14 bases between the two ends. Germline V lookup: CDR1 SEHNR, CDR2 FQNEAQ (reference sequence). The CDR3 region is CASSLVIGQQYGYTF. The CDR3 DNA reads as TGTGCCAGCAGCTTAGTGATAGGGCAGCAGTATGGCTACACCTTC.

This rearrangement joins TRBV18 to TRBJ2-7, with 9 bases identical to TRBD1. V lost 2 bases and J lost 6; bases outside the gene matches: 14. The CDR3 is 17 residues long. Per the germline V gene, CDR1 is KGHSH and CDR2 is LQKENI. The CDR3 coding sequence is TGTGCCAGCTCACCATTAACGCAACAGGGGGCGGATGCCGAGCAGTACTTC. Its translation is CASSPLTQQGADAEQYF.

V gene TRBV30 combines with J gene TRBJ2-5, with a weak D call TRBD2 (5 bases). The CDR3 loop spans 14 amino acids. The V end was cut by 3 bases, the J end by 0 bases, with 11 bases between. Germline CDR1 reads GTSNPN; CDR2 reads SVGIG (reference sequence). The CDR3 coding sequence is TGTGCCTGGAGCGAGGGCCAGTACCAAGAGACCCAGTACTTC. It codes for CAWSEGQYQETQYF.

This clone was picked up a small number of times. The J gene is TRBJ1-2, the V gene TRBV29-1; D not resolved. Germline-derived CDR1 and CDR2 are SQVTM and ANQGSEA. Trimming took off 5 bases at V and 2 bases at J, with 9 bases between the two ends. The CDR3 contains 12 residues. CDR3 DNA: TGCAGCGTTCGGAGGCCAAACTATGGCTACACCTTC. This codes for CSVRRPNYGYTF.

This clone was detected a few times. This sequence joins TRBV29-1 and TRBJ1-1, with 12 bases lining up with TRBD1. Germline V gene data show CDR1 as SQVTM and CDR2 as ANQGSEA. The CDR3 totals 14 residues. V was clipped by 6 bases and J by 2 bases; unmatched bases: 4. CDR3 sequence: CSVGQGAGNTEAFF. As DNA, the CDR3 is TGCAGCGTGGGACAGGGGGCAGGAAACACTGAAGCTTTCTTT. The whole variable domain, filled in from reference TRBV29-1 and TRBJ1-1, reads SAVISQKPSRDICQRGTSLTIQCQVDSQVTMMFWYRQQPGQSLTLIATANQGSEATYESGFVIDKFPISRPNLTFSTLTVSNMSPEDSSIYLCSVGQGAGNTEAFFGQGTRLTVV.

The chain combines TRBV9 with TRBJ2-3, with 9 bases aligning to TRBD2. Germline V gives CDR1 SGDLS, CDR2 YYNGEE. This CDR3 contains 15 residues. Germline trimming cut 3 bases from V and 2 bases from J; bases unmatched to any gene: 4. CDR3 bases: TGTGCCAGCAGCGCTCTAGCGGGGATCACAGATACGCAGTATTTT. This encodes CASSALAGITDTQYF.

This clone was observed a few times. The genes are TRBV5-1 and TRBJ2-5; D is unclear. Trimming removed 4 bases from V and 4 bases from J, with 14 bases in between. Germline CDR1 reads SGHRS; CDR2 reads YFSETQ. CDR3 length equals 14 residues. The CDR3 here is CASSLLQRGETQYF. The CDR3 DNA reads TGCGCCAGCAGCCTACTACAGAGAGGAGAGACCCAGTACTTC.

This chain connects TRBV29-1 to TRBJ1-3; D might be TRBD1 (5 bases). The CDR3 has 13 residues. Trimming left V 6 bases short and J 1 base short, with 10 bases between. Germline assignment: CDR1 SQVTM and CDR2 ANQGSEA. The CDR3 spells CSVAGLSGNTIYF. CDR3 in DNA: TGCAGCGTCGCAGGGCTTTCTGGAAACACCATATATTTT.

The chain is built from TRBV30 and TRBJ1-6; no reliable D call. Germline CDR1 GTSNPN, CDR2 SVGIG (reference sequence). The CDR3 loop spans 14 amino acids. Trimming removed 0 bases at V and 11 bases at J, with 14 bases between. This CDR3 is CAWSVRTGNPPLHF. CDR3 DNA: TGTGCCTGGAGTGTACGTACGGGAAACCCACCCCTCCACTTT. The full variable domain, rest sourced from reference TRBV30 and TRBJ1-6, is SQTIHQWPATLVQPVGSPLSLECTVEGTSNPNLYWYRQAAGRGLQLLFYSVGIGQISSEVPQNLSASRPQDRQFILSSKKLLLSDSGFYLCAWSVRTGNPPLHFGNGTRLTVT.

This clone came up a few times. The chain recombines TRBV27 with TRBJ1-2; D may be TRBD1 (5 bases). The CDR3 has 14 residues. Between the trimmed V and J ends, which lost 2 bases and 8 bases, there was a span of 15 bases. The germline CDR1 and CDR2 sequences are MNHEY and SMNVEV (reference sequence). The CDR3 loop reads CASSLRGESEGYTF. CDR3 DNA: TGTGCCAGCAGTTTACGGGGGGAGTCGGAAGGCTACACCTTC.

A few counts support this clone. The rearrangement links TRBV29-1 to TRBJ2-1, with 9 bases lining up with TRBD1. CDR1 and CDR2 (germline): SQVTM, ANQGSEA. With V trimmed by 6 bases and J by 6 bases, 12 bases remained unmatched. The CDR3 sequence is 15 residues long. The chain's CDR3 is CSVAFGTGSLNEQFF. In DNA, the CDR3 is TGCAGCGTGGCTTTCGGGACAGGGTCGCTCAATGAGCAGTTCTTC.

The genes are TRBV7-9 and TRBJ2-5; perhaps TRBD2 as D (7 bases). The CDR3 length is 13 residues. Germline V lookup: CDR1 SEHNR, CDR2 FQNEAQ (reference sequence). V lost 5 bases and J 1 base, leaving 8 bases between the germline ends. CDR3 sequence (DNA): TGTGCCAGCAGCCGGGGGGCCCAAGAGACCCAGTACTTC. Its protein product is CASSRGAQETQYF.

A few counts support this clone. The same CDR3 also results from other DNA sequences found in this sample. The V and J genes are TRBV13 and TRBJ1-1; D is undetermined. This CDR3 is 11 amino acids long. CDR1 PRHDT and CDR2 FYEKMQ come from the germline V gene (reference sequence). The ends were cut back, 1 base at V and 11 bases at J, with 8 bases in the middle. The CDR3 nucleotides read TGTGCCAGCAGCTTAGAATTCGGGGCTTTCTTT. Encoded protein: CASSLEFGAFF.